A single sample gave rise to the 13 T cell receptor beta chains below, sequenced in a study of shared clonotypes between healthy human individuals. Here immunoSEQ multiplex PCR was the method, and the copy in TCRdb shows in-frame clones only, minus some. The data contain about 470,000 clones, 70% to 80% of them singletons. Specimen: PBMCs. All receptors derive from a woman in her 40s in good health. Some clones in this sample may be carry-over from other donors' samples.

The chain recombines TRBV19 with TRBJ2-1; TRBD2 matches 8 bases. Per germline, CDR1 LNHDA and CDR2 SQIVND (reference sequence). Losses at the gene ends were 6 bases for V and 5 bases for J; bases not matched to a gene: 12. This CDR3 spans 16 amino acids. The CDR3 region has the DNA TGTGCCAGTAGCCCGGTGGGGACTAGATCAGACAATGAGCAGTTCTTC. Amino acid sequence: CASSPVGTRSDNEQFF.

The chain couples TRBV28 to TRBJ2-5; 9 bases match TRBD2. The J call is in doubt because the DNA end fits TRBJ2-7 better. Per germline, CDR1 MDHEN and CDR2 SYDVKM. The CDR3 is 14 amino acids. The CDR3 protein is CASRTSASSYEQYF. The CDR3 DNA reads TGTGCCAGCCGGACTAGCGCTAGCTCCTACGAGCAGTACTTC.

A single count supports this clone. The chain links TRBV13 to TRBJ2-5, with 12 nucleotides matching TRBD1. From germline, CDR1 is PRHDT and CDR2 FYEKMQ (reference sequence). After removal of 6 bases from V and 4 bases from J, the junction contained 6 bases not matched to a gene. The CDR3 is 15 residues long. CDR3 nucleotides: TGTGCCAGCAGGGCGGGACAGGGGGCTTTAGAGACCCAGTACTTC. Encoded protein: CASRAGQGALETQYF.

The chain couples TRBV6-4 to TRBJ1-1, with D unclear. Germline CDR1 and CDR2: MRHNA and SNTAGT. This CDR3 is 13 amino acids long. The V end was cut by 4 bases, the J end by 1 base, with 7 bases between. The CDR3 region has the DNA TGTGCCAGCAGTGCCCGGGAGAACACTGAAGCTTTCTTT. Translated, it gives CASSARENTEAFF.

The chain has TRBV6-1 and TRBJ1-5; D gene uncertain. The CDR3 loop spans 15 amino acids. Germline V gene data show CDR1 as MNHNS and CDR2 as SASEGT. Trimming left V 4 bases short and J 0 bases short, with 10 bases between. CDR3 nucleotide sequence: TGTGCCAGCAGTGGGCAGCTTAATAGCAATCAGCCCCAGCATTTT. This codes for CASSGQLNSNQPQHF.

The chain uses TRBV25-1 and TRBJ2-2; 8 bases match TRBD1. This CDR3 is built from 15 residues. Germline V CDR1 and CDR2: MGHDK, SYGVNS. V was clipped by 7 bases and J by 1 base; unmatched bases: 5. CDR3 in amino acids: CASNPGGMNTGELFF. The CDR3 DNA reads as TGTGCCAGCAACCCAGGGGGCATGAACACCGGGGAGCTGTTTTTT.

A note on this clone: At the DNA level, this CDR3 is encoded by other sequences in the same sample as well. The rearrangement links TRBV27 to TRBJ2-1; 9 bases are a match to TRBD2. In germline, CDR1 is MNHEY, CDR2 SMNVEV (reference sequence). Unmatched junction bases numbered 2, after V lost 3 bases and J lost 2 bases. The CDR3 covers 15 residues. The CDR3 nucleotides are TGTGCCAGCAGTTTGGCGGGAGGGCCCTACAATGAGCAGTTCTTC. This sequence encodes CASSLAGGPYNEQFF.

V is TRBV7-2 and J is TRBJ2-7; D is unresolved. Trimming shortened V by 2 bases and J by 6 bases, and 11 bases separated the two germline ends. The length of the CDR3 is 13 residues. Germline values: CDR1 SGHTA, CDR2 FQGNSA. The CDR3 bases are TGTGCCAGCAGCTTAAGTCAGGTTGCCGAGCAGTACTTC. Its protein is CASSLSQVAEQYF. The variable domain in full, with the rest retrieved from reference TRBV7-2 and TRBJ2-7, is GAGVSQSPSNKVTEKGKDVELRCDPISGHTALYWYRQSLGQGLEFLIYFQGNSAPDKSGLPSDRFSAERTGGSVSTLTIQRTQQEDSAVYLCASSLSQVAEQYFGPGTRLTVT.

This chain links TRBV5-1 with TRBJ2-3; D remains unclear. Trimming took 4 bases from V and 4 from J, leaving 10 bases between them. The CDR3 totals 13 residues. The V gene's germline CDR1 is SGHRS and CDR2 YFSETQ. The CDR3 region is CASSPGFADTQYF. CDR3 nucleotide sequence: TGCGCCAGCAGCCCCGGATTCGCAGATACGCAGTATTTT. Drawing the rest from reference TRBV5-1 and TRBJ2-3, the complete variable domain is KAGVTQTPRYLIKTRGQQVTLSCSPISGHRSVSWYQQTPGQGLQFLFEYFSETQRNKGNFPGRFSGRQFSNSRSEMNVSTLELGDSALYLCASSPGFADTQYFGPGTRLTVL.

CDR3 coding DNA: TGTGCCAGCAGTTTAGTAGGACAGTTCGGCGGCTACACCTTC. Translation gives CASSLVGQFGGYTF. V and J are TRBV27 and TRBJ1-2; possible D gene TRBD1, 6 bases. The length of the CDR3 is 14 residues. Per germline, CDR1 MNHEY and CDR2 SMNVEV (reference sequence). V lost 2 bases, J lost 8 bases, and 15 bases lay in between.

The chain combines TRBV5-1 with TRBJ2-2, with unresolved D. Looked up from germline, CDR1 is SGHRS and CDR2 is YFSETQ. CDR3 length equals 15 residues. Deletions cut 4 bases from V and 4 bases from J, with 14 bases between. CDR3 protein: CASSLISFGTGELFF. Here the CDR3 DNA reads TGCGCCAGCAGCCTCATCTCCTTTGGCACCGGGGAGCTGTTTTTT. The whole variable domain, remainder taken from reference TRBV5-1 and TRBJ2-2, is KAGVTQTPRYLIKTRGQQVTLSCSPISGHRSVSWYQQTPGQGLQFLFEYFSETQRNKGNFPGRFSGRQFSNSRSEMNVSTLELGDSALYLCASSLISFGTGELFFGEGSRLTVL.

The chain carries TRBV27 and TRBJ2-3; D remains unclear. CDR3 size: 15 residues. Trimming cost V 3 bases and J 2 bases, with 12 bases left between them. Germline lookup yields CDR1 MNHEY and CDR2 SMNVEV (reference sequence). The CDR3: CASSFRVPLTDTQYF. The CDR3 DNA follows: TGTGCCAGCAGTTTTCGAGTCCCCCTCACAGATACGCAGTATTTT.

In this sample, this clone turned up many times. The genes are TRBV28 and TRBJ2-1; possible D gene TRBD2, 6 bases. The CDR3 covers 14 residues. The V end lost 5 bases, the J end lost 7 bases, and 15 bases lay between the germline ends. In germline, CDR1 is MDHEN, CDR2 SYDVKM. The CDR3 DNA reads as TGTGCCAGCAGTCCAGCGGGCCCGAGGAATGAGCAGTTCTTC. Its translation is CASSPAGPRNEQFF.